Described below is a single TCR beta chain sequence and its context. Its target is unknown. The source of the sample is a study of T cells in Graves' hyperthyroidism and ophthalmopathy. Study-wide points: Appearing also in blood were most of the thyroid clonotypes expanded above 0.001.

Ophthalmopathy cases met thresholds of Clinical Activity Score at least 3, NOSPECS grade at least 4 and duration under 3 months. The study excluded patients with uncontrolled infection, other autoimmune disease, pregnancy or lactation. Each diagnosis was grounded in clinical symptoms, serum thyroxine and TRAb, thyroid ultrasound, and orbital computed tomography. The CDR3 runs to 14 residues. Per the germline V gene, CDR1 is SEHNR and CDR2 is FQNEAQ (reference sequence). The ends were cut back, 11 bases at V and 7 bases at J, with 24 bases in the middle. Template material for amplifying TCR beta CDR3 regions consisted of RNA transcripts. First-round RT-PCR targeting the TCR CDR3 was performed with the HTBI primer set. One entry per CDR3 protein results from TCRdb running MiXCR on the multiplex PCR reads. The sample lists around 530,000 distinct CDR3 sequences, more than 15% seen once, with about 16% in the top ten.

V is TRBV7-9 and J is TRBJ2-7; tentative D call: TRBD2 (5 bases). Specimen: blood. The receptor was derived from a woman aged 18-29 years with Graves' ophthalmopathy. This chain's CDR3 is CAASGLTRSWEQYF. Here the CDR3 DNA reads TGTGCCGCCAGCGGTCTTACACGGTCTTGGGAGCAGTACTTC.